This T cell receptor (beta chain) was identified during a study of cytomegalovirus exposure and HLA in healthy donors. Broader study findings: Equally common other TCR beta chains were less clonally expanded than HLA-associated ones, a later analysis found. It was only CMV serostatus that was available as immune exposure information. Excluded: some indistinguishable V segments such as TRBV6-2 and TRBV6-3. In a later analysis, a missense DCLRE1C variant was linked to TCR beta V- and J-gene trimming.

As to this clone: Its matching antigen is unknown.

V was clipped by 8 bases and J by 4 bases; unmatched bases: 3. Germline CDR1 and CDR2: SNHLY and FYNNEI. The CDR3 runs 13 residues. This PCR relied on a set of 60 Vbeta primers and 13 Jbeta primers. TCRdb's copy holds only in-frame clones and misses some; the assay was immunoSEQ multiplex PCR. This sample has about 120,000 clones; about 80% occur once, and the top ten carry less than 3%. The chain carries TRBV2 and TRBJ1-2; 11 nucleotides align to TRBD1. The sample consisted of PBMCs. The TCR originated in a woman in her forties in good health and CMV-seropositive. CDR3: CASWTGGSYGYTF. For the CDR3, the DNA is TGTGCCAGCTGGACAGGGGGCAGCTATGGCTACACCTTC. Together with reference TRBV2 and TRBJ1-2, the CDR3 gives the full variable domain: EPEVTQTPSHQVTQMGQEVILRCVPISNHLYFYWYRQILGQKVEFLVSFYNNEISEKSEIFDDQFSVERPDGSNFTLKIRSTKLEDSAMYFCASWTGGSYGYTFGSGTRLTVV.